These T cell receptor beta chains were read from a single sample in a study of OX40 agonist ivuxolimab in advanced cancers. Assay: immunoSEQ multiplex PCR; the TCRdb copy retains only in-frame clones and omits some. The table shows 55,000 to 90,000 clones, with approximately 80% occurring only once. This material consisted of CD4+ or CD8+ T cells sorted from blood, taken in a trial of the OX40 agonist ivuxolimab. The receptors shown here come from an adult with an advanced solid tumor such as melanoma, head and neck, liver or kidney cancer. CDR3s include the opening cysteine and the closing phenylalanine or tryptophan. A D gene is named only where the DNA matches it firmly. Size is stated for part of the rows, as once, few or many counts, or as a class when the clone is expanded.

>.|TRBJ2-3|.|TRBV5-4
CASSLVRDTDTQYF
TGTGCCAGCAGCTTGGTAAGGGACACAGATACGCAGTATTTT
>.|TRBJ2-7|.|TRBV19
CASRSTVTYEQYF
TGTGCCAGTCGATCGACAGTTACCTACGAGCAGTACTTC
>.|TRBJ2-4|.|TRBV5-1
CASSQDGAKNIQYF
TGCGCCAGCAGCCAGGATGGAGCCAAAAACATTCAGTACTTC
>.|TRBJ2-6|.|TRBV19
CASSSRGTGANVLTF
TGTGCCAGTAGTTCGCGCGGGACTGGGGCCAACGTCCTGACTTTC
>.|TRBJ1-2|once|TRBV27
CASSLRREVPNYNYGYTF
TGTGCCAGCAGTTTACGGCGGGAGGTACCAAATTATAACTATGGCTACACCTTC
>TRBD1|TRBJ2-7|.|TRBV6-5
CASSSTGAEQYF
TGTGCCAGCAGTTCGACAGGGGCCGAGCAGTACTTC
>TRBD1|TRBJ1-2|.|TRBV5-4
CASSLGPLGQVYGYTF
TGTGCCAGCAGCTTGGGGCCCCTAGGACAGGTCTATGGCTACACCTTC
>.|TRBJ1-2|.|TRBV4-1
CASSQDLARSRSDYGYTF
TGCGCCAGCAGCCAAGATCTGGCGCGGTCCAGGAGTGACTATGGCTACACCTTC
>.|TRBJ2-5|.|TRBV25-1
CASSPGRRGWGETQYF
TGTGCCAGCAGCCCCGGGCGGAGGGGCTGGGGAGAGACCCAGTACTTC
>TRBD1|TRBJ2-7|.|TRBV6-6
CASRQGQGNYEQYF
TGTGCCAGCAGACAGGGACAGGGGAACTACGAGCAGTACTTC
>TRBD2|TRBJ2-7|.|TRBV5-5
CASSWGTSGLPYEQYF
TGTGCCAGCAGCTGGGGGACTAGCGGACTCCCCTACGAGCAGTACTTC
>TRBD2|TRBJ2-3|few|TRBV9
CASSVTGGADTQYF
TGTGCCAGCAGCGTAACCGGGGGGGCAGATACGCAGTATTTT
>.|TRBJ1-2|few|TRBV2
CASSRSNYGYTF
TGTGCCAGCAGTAGATCTAACTATGGCTACACCTTC
>.|TRBJ1-3|.|TRBV2
CASSERGGGNTIYF
TGTGCCAGCAGTGAAAGAGGGGGGGGAAACACCATATATTTT
>.|TRBJ2-7|.|TRBV5-1
CASSSLGDLYSYEQYF
TGCGCCAGCAGCTCCCTGGGGGACCTCTACTCCTACGAGCAGTACTTC
>TRBD1|TRBJ1-4|once|TRBV14
CASSSLGQDEKLFF
TGTGCCAGCAGCTCACTTGGACAGGATGAAAAACTGTTTTTT
>.|TRBJ2-2|.|TRBV18
CASSPLPNWGGELFF
TGTGCCAGCTCACCACTCCCGAATTGGGGCGGGGAGCTGTTTTTT
>TRBD2|TRBJ2-3|once|TRBV5-4
CASSPGTSGRNTDTQYF
TGTGCCAGCAGCCCGGGGACTAGCGGGAGAAACACAGATACGCAGTATTTT
>.|TRBJ1-1|.|TRBV18
CASSYLQSTEAFF
TGTGCCAGCTCGTACCTACAGAGCACTGAAGCTTTCTTT
>.|TRBJ2-7|.|TRBV27
CASSLVAGAFGEQYF
TGTGCCAGCAGTTTAGTGGCAGGGGCATTTGGAGAGCAGTACTTC
>.|TRBJ2-1|.|TRBV6-6
CASSSYYNEQFF
TGTGCCAGCAGTTCCTACTACAATGAGCAGTTCTTC
>TRBD1|TRBJ2-7|.|TRBV27
CASSSRTGGYEQYF
TGTGCCAGCAGTTCTCGGACAGGGGGCTACGAGCAGTACTTC
>TRBD1|TRBJ2-7|.|TRBV4-1
CASSQARAAGQGYLEQYF
TGCGCCAGCAGCCAAGCAAGGGCGGCGGGACAGGGCTATCTCGAGCAGTACTTC
>.|TRBJ2-7|.|TRBV7-2
CASSSTAGGYEQYF
TGTGCCAGCAGCTCGACCGCTGGAGGCTACGAGCAGTACTTC
>.|TRBJ2-3|.|TRBV6-1
CASSEWSLSTDTQYF
TGTGCCAGCAGTGAGTGGAGCCTTAGCACAGATACGCAGTATTTT
>TRBD1|TRBJ2-1|.|TRBV11-2
CASSFSGTGGYNEQFF
TGTGCCAGCAGCTTTTCCGGGACAGGGGGCTACAATGAGCAGTTCTTC
>TRBD2|TRBJ2-1|.|TRBV6-4
CASSPDVAGGLRNEQFF
TGTGCCAGCAGCCCCGATGTGGCGGGGGGGCTTAGGAATGAGCAGTTCTTC
>.|TRBJ1-2|.|TRBV27
CASSYQGYGYTF
TGTGCCAGCAGTTACCAGGGCTATGGCTACACCTTC
>.|TRBJ1-4|.|TRBV5-1
CASSPGFTNEKLFF
TGCGCCAGCAGCCCGGGGTTCACTAATGAAAAACTGTTTTTT
>.|TRBJ2-1|.|TRBV10-3
CAISGTELGSYNEQFF
TGTGCCATCTCAGGGACGGAATTGGGGTCCTACAATGAGCAGTTCTTC
>TRBD1|TRBJ1-2|.|TRBV2
CASSGRQGQHGYTF
TGTGCCAGCAGCGGGCGACAGGGCCAACATGGCTACACCTTC
>.|TRBJ2-2|once|TRBV5-4
CASSLGSRANGGELFF
TGTGCCAGCAGCTTGGGTTCCAGGGCAAATGGCGGGGAGCTGTTTTTT
>.|TRBJ1-5|few|TRBV5-1
CASSLEGGKQPQHF
TGCGCCAGCAGCTTGGAGGGGGGGAAGCAGCCCCAGCATTTT
>TRBD1|TRBJ1-6|.|TRBV30
CAWSFTRTGSSYNSPLHF
TGTGCCTGGAGTTTTACCCGGACAGGGAGCTCCTATAATTCACCCCTCCACTTT
>.|TRBJ1-1|.|TRBV19
CASSKWGTEAFF
TGTGCCAGTAGCAAATGGGGCACTGAAGCTTTCTTT
>TRBD1|TRBJ2-2|.|TRBV18
CASSPKTGGVAGELFF
TGTGCCAGCTCACCCAAGACAGGGGGCGTGGCCGGGGAGCTGTTTTTT
>TRBD1|TRBJ1-6|.|TRBV5-6
CASSPDRGLYNSPLHF
TGTGCCAGCAGCCCCGACAGGGGGCTGTATAATTCACCCCTCCACTTT
>.|TRBJ1-1|.|TRBV28
CASSLAANTEAFF
TGTGCCAGCAGTTTAGCGGCGAACACTGAAGCTTTCTTT
>.|TRBJ2-2|few|TRBV27
CASKLTANTGELFF
TGTGCCAGCAAACTGACAGCGAACACCGGGGAGCTGTTTTTT
>.|TRBJ2-1|.|TRBV6-5
CASSPHNEQFF
TGTGCCAGCAGCCCCCATAATGAGCAGTTCTTC
>TRBD1|TRBJ1-5|.|TRBV18
CASSPQGAASNQPQHF
TGTGCCAGCTCACCACAGGGGGCCGCGAGCAATCAGCCCCAGCATTTT
>.|TRBJ1-2|.|TRBV19
CASSNTLRAVAFYGYTF
TGTGCCAGTAGTAACACCCTTCGGGCGGTTGCTTTCTATGGCTACACCTTC
>.|TRBJ1-5|once|TRBV2
CASSSRGRGNQPQHF
TGTGCCAGCAGTTCACGGGGAAGGGGCAATCAGCCCCAGCATTTT
>.|TRBJ1-3|.|TRBV7-9
CASSLAGQESGNTIYF
TGTGCCAGCAGCTTAGCCGGTCAGGAAAGTGGAAACACCATATATTTT
>TRBD2|TRBJ2-3|.|TRBV19
CASSPGGIKTDTQYF
TGTGCCAGTAGCCCGGGGGGGATTAAAACAGATACGCAGTATTTT
>.|TRBJ2-7|.|TRBV5-1
CASSPGGNSYEQYF
TGCGCCAGCAGCCCCGGGGGAAACTCCTACGAGCAGTACTTC
>.|TRBJ1-1|.|TRBV29-1
CSAPEWSGAVNTEAFF
TGCAGCGCTCCGGAGTGGTCAGGGGCTGTTAACACTGAAGCTTTCTTT
>.|TRBJ1-5|medium-sized|TRBV7-2
CASSPDGNQPQHF
TGTGCCAGCAGCCCAGACGGGAATCAGCCCCAGCATTTT
>TRBD1|TRBJ1-3|once|TRBV18
CASSEGQAISGNTIYF
TGTGCCAGCTCAGAAGGACAGGCGATCTCTGGAAACACCATATATTTT
>TRBD2|TRBJ2-5|few|TRBV28
CASSLRGGTQYF
TGTGCCAGCAGTTTACGGGGGGGGACCCAGTACTTC
>TRBD2|TRBJ2-1|.|TRBV6-1
CASSELAGGPEFF
TGTGCCAGCAGTGAACTAGCGGGGGGGCCGGAGTTCTTC